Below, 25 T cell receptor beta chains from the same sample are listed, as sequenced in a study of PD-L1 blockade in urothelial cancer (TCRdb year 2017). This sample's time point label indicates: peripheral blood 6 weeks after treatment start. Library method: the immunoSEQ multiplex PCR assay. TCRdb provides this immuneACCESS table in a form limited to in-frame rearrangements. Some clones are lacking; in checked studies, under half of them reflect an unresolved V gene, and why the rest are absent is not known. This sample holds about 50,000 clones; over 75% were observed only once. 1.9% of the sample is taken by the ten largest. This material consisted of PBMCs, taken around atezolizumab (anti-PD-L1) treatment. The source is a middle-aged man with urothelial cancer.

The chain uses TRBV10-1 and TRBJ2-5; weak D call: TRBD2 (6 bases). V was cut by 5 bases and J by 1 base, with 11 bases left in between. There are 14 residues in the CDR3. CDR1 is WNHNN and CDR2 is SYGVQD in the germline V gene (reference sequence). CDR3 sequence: CASSLGGPQETQYF. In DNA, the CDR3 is TGCGCCAGCAGTTTGGGGGGACCCCAAGAGACCCAGTACTTC.

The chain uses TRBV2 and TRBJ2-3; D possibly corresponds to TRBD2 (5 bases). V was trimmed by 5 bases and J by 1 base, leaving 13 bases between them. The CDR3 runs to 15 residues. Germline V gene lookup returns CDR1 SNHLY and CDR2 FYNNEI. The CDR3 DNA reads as TGTGCCAGCAGTCCGGTCGAGGGCCGCACAGATACGCAGTATTTT. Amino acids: CASSPVEGRTDTQYF. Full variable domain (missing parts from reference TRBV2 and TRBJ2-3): EPEVTQTPSHQVTQMGQEVILRCVPISNHLYFYWYRQILGQKVEFLVSFYNNEISEKSEIFDDQFSVERPDGSNFTLKIRSTKLEDSAMYFCASSPVEGRTDTQYFGPGTRLTVL.

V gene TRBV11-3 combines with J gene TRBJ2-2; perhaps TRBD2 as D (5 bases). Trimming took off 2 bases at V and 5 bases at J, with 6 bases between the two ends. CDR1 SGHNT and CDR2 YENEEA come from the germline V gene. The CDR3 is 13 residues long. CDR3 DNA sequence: TGTGCCAGCAGCTTAACGGGGACCGGGGAGCTGTTTTTT. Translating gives CASSLTGTGELFF.

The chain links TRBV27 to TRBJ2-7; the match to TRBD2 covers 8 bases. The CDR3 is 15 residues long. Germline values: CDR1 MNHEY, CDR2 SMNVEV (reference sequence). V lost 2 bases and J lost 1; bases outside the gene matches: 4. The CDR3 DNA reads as TGTGCCAGCAGTTTACGGAGCGGGGGATCCTACGAGCAGTACTTC. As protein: CASSLRSGGSYEQYF.

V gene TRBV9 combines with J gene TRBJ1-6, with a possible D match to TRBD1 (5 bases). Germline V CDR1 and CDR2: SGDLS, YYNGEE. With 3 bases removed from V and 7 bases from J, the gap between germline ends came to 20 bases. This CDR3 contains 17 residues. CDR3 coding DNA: TGTGCCAGCAGCGGAAGGACAAATTCAACTCAGAATTCACCCCTCCACTTT. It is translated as CASSGRTNSTQNSPLHF.

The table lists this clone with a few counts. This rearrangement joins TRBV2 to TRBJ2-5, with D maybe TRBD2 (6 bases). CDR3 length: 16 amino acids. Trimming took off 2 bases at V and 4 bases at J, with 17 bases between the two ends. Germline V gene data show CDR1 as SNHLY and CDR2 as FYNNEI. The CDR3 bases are TGTGCCAGCAGTGAAAGTAGTGGGGGGTTGTTAGAGACCCAGTACTTC. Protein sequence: CASSESSGGLLETQYF.

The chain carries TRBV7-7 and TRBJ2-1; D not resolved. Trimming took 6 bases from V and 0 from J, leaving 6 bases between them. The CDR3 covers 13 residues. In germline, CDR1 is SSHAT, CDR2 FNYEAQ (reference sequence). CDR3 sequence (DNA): TGTGCCAGCAGTCTAAGCTCCTACAATGAGCAGTTCTTC. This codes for CASSLSSYNEQFF.

The CDR3 DNA reads TGTGCCAGCTCCGGGGTTAGTGAGACCCAGTACTTC. The encoded protein is CASSGVSETQYF. The rearrangement joins TRBV2 to TRBJ2-5, with D tentatively TRBD2 (5 bases). The V end lost 8 bases, the J end lost 5 bases, and 12 bases lay between the germline ends. Germline CDR1 SNHLY, CDR2 FYNNEI. The CDR3 runs 12 residues.

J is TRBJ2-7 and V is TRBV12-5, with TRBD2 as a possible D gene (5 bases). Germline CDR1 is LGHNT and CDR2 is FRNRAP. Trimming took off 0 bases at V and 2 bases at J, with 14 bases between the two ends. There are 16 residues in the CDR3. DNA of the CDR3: TGTGCTAGTGGTTTGGTACTAGGAGGCTTCCCCTACGAGCAGTACTTC. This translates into CASGLVLGGFPYEQYF.

Here the CDR3 DNA reads TGTGCCAGCAGCGCCGGGACAGGGGGGATCCATGAGCAGTTCTTC. The encoded protein is CASSAGTGGIHEQFF. V is TRBV9 and J is TRBJ2-1; 11 bases agree with TRBD1. The V segment lost 3 bases and the J segment 8 bases; nucleotides outside the gene matches: 7. CDR1 and CDR2 from the germline V gene are SGDLS and YYNGEE. The CDR3 consists of 15 residues.

CDR3 nucleotide sequence: TGTGCCACCAACCGGGAAAACCAATGGGGCTCCTACGAGCAGTACTTC. Residues: CATNRENQWGSYEQYF. The gene calls are TRBV14 and TRBJ2-7, with a weak D call TRBD2 (5 bases). This CDR3 spans 16 amino acids. Germline V gives CDR1 SGHDN, CDR2 FVKESK. Between the trimmed V and J ends, which lost 10 bases and 0 bases, there was a span of 22 bases.

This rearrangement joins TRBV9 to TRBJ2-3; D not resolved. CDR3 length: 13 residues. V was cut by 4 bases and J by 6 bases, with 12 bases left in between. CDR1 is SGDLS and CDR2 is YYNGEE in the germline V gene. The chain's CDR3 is CASSSLIGDTQYF. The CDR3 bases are TGTGCCAGCAGCTCCCTTATCGGGGATACGCAGTATTTT.

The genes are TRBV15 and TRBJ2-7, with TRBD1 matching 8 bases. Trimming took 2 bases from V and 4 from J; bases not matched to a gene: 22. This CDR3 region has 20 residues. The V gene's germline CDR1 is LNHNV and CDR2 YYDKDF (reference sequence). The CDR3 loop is CATSRMLPQGVRGAGYEQYF. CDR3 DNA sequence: TGTGCCACCAGCAGAATGTTACCACAGGGGGTGCGGGGTGCGGGATACGAGCAGTACTTC.

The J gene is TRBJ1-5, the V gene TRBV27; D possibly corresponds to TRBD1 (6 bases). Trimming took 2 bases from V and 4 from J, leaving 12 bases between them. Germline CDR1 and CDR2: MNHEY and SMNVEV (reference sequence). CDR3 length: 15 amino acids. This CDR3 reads CASSLQGLGNQPQHF. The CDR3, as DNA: TGTGCCAGCAGTTTACAGGGGCTAGGGAATCAGCCCCAGCATTTT.

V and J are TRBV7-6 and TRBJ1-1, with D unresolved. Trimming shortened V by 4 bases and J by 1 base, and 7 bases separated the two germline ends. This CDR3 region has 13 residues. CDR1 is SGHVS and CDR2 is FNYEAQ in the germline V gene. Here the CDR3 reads CASSSNSNTEAFF. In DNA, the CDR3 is TGTGCCAGCAGCTCGAACTCGAACACTGAAGCTTTCTTT.

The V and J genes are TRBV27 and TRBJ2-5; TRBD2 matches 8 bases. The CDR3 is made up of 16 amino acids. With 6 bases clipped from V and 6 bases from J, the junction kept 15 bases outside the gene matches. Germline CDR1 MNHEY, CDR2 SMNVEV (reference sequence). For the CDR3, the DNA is TGTGCCAGCAGGGTAGCGGGGCGGGATGCATCGAAGACCCAGTACTTC. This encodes CASRVAGRDASKTQYF.

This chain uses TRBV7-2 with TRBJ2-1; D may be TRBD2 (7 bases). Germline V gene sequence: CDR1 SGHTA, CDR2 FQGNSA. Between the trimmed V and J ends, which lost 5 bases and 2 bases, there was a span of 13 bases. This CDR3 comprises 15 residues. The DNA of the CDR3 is TGTGCCAGCAGCGGGGGGGCTAGGGCCTACAATGAGCAGTTCTTC. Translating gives CASSGGARAYNEQFF.

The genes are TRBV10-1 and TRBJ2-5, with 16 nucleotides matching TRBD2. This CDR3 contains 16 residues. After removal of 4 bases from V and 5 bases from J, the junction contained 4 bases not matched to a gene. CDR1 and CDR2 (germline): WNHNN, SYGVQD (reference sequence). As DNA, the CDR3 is TGCGCCAGCAGTGGGGGACTAGCGGGAGGGCCGGAGACCCAGTACTTC. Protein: CASSGGLAGGPETQYF.

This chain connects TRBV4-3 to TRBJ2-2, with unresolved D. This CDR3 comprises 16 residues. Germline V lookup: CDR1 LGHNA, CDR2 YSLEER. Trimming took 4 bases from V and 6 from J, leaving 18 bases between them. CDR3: CASSPRNPLVAGELFF. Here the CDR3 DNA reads TGCGCCAGCAGCCCGAGGAACCCCTTAGTGGCCGGGGAGCTGTTTTTT.

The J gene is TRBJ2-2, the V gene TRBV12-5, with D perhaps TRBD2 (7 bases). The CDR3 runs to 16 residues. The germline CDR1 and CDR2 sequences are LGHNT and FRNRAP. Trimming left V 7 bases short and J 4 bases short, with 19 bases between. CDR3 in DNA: TGTGCTAGTGTCTTAGGGGGGGAGCTTCGCACCGGGGAGCTGTTTTTT. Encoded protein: CASVLGGELRTGELFF.

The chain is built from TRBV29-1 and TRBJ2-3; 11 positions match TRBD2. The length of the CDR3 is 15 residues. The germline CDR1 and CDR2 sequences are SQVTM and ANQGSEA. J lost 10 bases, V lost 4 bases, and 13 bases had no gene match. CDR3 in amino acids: CSVVFSGRAITPQYF. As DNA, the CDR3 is TGCAGCGTTGTTTTTAGCGGGAGGGCTATTACTCCGCAGTATTTT.

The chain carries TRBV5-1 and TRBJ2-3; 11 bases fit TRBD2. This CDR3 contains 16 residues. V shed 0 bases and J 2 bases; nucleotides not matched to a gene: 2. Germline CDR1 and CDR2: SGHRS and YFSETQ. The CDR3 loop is CASSLGLAGNTDTQYF. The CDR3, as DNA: TGCGCCAGCAGCTTGGGACTAGCGGGGAACACAGATACGCAGTATTTT.

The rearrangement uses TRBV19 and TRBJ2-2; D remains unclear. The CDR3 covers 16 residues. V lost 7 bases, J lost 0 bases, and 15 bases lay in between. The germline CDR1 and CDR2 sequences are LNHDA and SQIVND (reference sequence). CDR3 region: CASMPIHTSNTGELFF. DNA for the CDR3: TGTGCCAGTATGCCCATACACACATCGAACACCGGGGAGCTGTTTTTT.

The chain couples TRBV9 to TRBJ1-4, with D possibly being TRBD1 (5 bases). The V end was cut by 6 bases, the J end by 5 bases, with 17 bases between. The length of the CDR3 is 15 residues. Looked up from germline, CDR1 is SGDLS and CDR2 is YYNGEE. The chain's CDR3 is CASTPSGVGNEKLFF. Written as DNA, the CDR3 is TGTGCCAGCACCCCGTCGGGGGTTGGAAATGAAAAACTGTTTTTT.

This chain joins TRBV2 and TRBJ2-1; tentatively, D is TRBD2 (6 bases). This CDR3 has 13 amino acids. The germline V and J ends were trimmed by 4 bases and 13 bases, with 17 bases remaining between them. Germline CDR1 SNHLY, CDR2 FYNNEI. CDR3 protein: CASSGASANLQFF. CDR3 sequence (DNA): TGTGCCAGCAGTGGGGCTAGCGCCAACCTCCAGTTCTTC.